This TCR beta chain was identified in a study of OX40 agonist ivuxolimab in advanced cancers. Across the whole study: The dose-escalation group included hepatocellular carcinoma, melanoma, renal cell carcinoma and head and neck cancer. Of mixed ages from about 20 to 80 and averaging around 60 years, the group was about 86% male. Overall study findings and caveats: Blood T cells, both CD4+ and CD8+, expanded clonally by week 6 at 0.1 to 3.0 mg/kg.

This CDR3 is 19 amino acids long. Germline assignment: CDR1 SEHNR and CDR2 FQNEAQ (reference sequence). The V and J ends lost 5 bases and 0 bases respectively, with 23 bases between them. Sequencing used immunoSEQ multiplex PCR; TCRdb keeps in-frame clones, though not all of them. This table holds roughly 30,000 clones, approximately 83% found once. Comment on this clone: Its specificity is unknown.

Autoimmune disease history or systemic immunosuppression meant exclusion. The receptor was derived from an adult with an advanced solid tumor such as melanoma, head and neck, liver or kidney cancer. The sample here was CD4+ or CD8+ T cells sorted from blood, taken in a trial of the OX40 agonist ivuxolimab. The chain links TRBV7-9 to TRBJ2-1, with a tentative D call TRBD1 (6 bases). CDR3 DNA sequence: TGTGCCAGCAGCCTCAACGACCCCCTTACAGGGCTCTCCTACAATGAGCAGTTCTTC. Protein product: CASSLNDPLTGLSYNEQFF.